This TCR beta chain was retrieved from a study of blood T cell repertoires in COVID-19. The wider study: The samples span acute and convalescent COVID-19 from the United States, Italy and Spain. Sources were T cells, B-cell-depleted T cells, or PBMCs; the material itself was cDNA or gDNA.

In the original analysis: Scientists estimated how many nucleated cells there were by amplifying reference gene primers. This table comes from immunoSEQ multiplex PCR, and its TCRdb copy is limited to in-frame clones, with some not included. V and J calls plus clone size are reproduced from that table; the DNA served to infer D and trimming. The repertoire has some 150,000 clones, roughly 88% of them found once; the top ten carry 9% to 10%. This clone was observed a single time. The receptor comes from a woman aged 45-60 years with acute or convalescent COVID-19. The material sequenced was peripheral blood.

In nucleotides, the CDR3 is TGTGCCATCAGCCGGACTAGCGGGAGCTCCTACAATGAGCAGTTCTTC. It translates to CAISRTSGSSYNEQFF. The chain carries TRBV10-3 and TRBJ2-1; TRBD2 matches at 13 bases. The germline V gene has CDR1 ENHRY and CDR2 SYGVKD. This CDR3 has 16 amino acids. The V segment lost 6 bases and the J segment 0 bases; nucleotides outside the gene matches: 2.